A single sample gave rise to the 26 T cell receptor beta chains below, sequenced in a study of blood T cell repertoires in COVID-19. The repertoire was sequenced with immunoSEQ multiplex PCR; TCRdb's copy has only in-frame clones and lacks some. This sample has approximately 110,000 clones, with 69% found just once. The sample was peripheral blood. These receptors were obtained from a man older than 75 with acute or convalescent COVID-19.

This clone came up a few times. This chain joins TRBV3-1 (or the pseudogene TRBV3-2) and TRBJ2-7; no firm D call. V lost 4 bases and J lost 0, with 7 bases in between. Germline lookup yields CDR1 LGHDT and CDR2 YNNKEL (reference sequence). The CDR3 has 13 residues. Here the CDR3 reads CASSPQASYEQYF. The CDR3 bases are TGTGCCAGCAGCCCGCAAGCCTCCTACGAGCAGTACTTC.

This clone showed up just a few times. This sequence joins TRBV6-2 or TRBV6-3 and TRBJ2-5; possibly TRBD1 for D (8 bases). Germline CDR1 and CDR2: MNHEY and SVGEGT. Trimming shortened V by 2 bases and J by 4 bases, and 17 bases separated the two germline ends. The CDR3 spans 16 residues. The CDR3 reads CASSYGYRGGLETQYF. The CDR3 DNA reads as TGTGCCAGCAGTTACGGTTACAGGGGGGGACTAGAGACCCAGTACTTC.

The gene calls are TRBV28 and TRBJ2-7; TRBD2 matches 7 bases. Germline assignment: CDR1 MDHEN and CDR2 SYDVKM. After removal of 7 bases from V and 0 bases from J, the junction contained 9 bases not matched to a gene. The CDR3 totals 15 residues. In nucleotides, the CDR3 is TGTGCCAGCACCGACAGCGGGATCAGCTCCTACGAGCAGTACTTC. This translates into CASTDSGISSYEQYF.

This chain connects TRBV5-6 to TRBJ2-3; 10 bases map to TRBD1. The CDR3 extends over 15 amino acids. Germline CDR1 reads SGHDT; CDR2 reads YYEEEE. The J segment lost 5 bases and the V segment lost 4 bases, leaving 7 bases of the junction unmatched. The CDR3 sequence is CASSTRDRGLDTQYF. CDR3 DNA: TGTGCCAGCAGCACACGGGACAGGGGTTTAGATACGCAGTATTTT.

This clone was detected a few times. The chain combines TRBV4-3 with TRBJ1-2; 9 bases are shared with TRBD1. The CDR3 is 16 amino acids. The J segment lost 4 bases and the V segment lost 0 bases, leaving 6 bases of the junction unmatched. Germline CDR1 LGHNA, CDR2 YSLEER. The CDR3 DNA reads as TGCGCCAGCAGCCAAGAAACCGCGGGACAGGGCTATGGCTACACCTTC. Protein sequence: CASSQETAGQGYGYTF.

This chain links TRBV28 with TRBJ2-7; 7 positions match TRBD2. Germline V CDR1 and CDR2: MDHEN, SYDVKM. This CDR3 region has 13 residues. Unmatched junction bases numbered 5, after V lost 7 bases and J lost 2 bases. DNA for the CDR3: TGTGCCAGCATAGGGGACTATGCCTACGAGCAGTACTTC. It is translated as CASIGDYAYEQYF.

This clone was observed at least ten times. The V gene is TRBV28, the J gene TRBJ2-1, with D hard to call. V was clipped by 6 bases and J by 6 bases, with 6 bases between them. The germline V gene encodes CDR1 MDHEN and CDR2 SYDVKM. The CDR3 is 11 amino acids. For the CDR3, the DNA is TGTGCCAGCAGCCTAGTCAATGAGCAGTTCTTC. It yields the protein CASSLVNEQFF.

The V and J genes are TRBV3-1 (or the pseudogene TRBV3-2) and TRBJ2-1; 9 bases are shared with TRBD1. Germline-derived CDR1 and CDR2 are LGHDT and YNNKEL (reference sequence). CDR3 length equals 15 residues. Trimming at V came to 2 bases and at J to 8 bases, leaving 7 bases not matched to a gene. CDR3 DNA: TGTGCCAGCAGCCAACCGGGACAGGGTAGCGATGAGCAGTTCTTC. Its protein is CASSQPGQGSDEQFF.

CDR3 in DNA: TGTGCCAGCACCCTGGGGGCCACTAGGGGGGAAAAACTGTTTTTT. It specifies CASTLGATRGEKLFF. The chain recombines TRBV28 with TRBJ1-4; perhaps TRBD1 as D (6 bases). V dropped 7 bases and J dropped 8 bases, with 20 bases sitting between them. Per the germline V gene, CDR1 is MDHEN and CDR2 is SYDVKM. The CDR3 extends over 15 amino acids.

V is TRBV6-2 or TRBV6-3 and J is TRBJ2-1, with TRBD2 matching over 10 bases. The CDR3 is 16 residues long. The germline V gene has CDR1 MNHEY and CDR2 SVGEGT. Trimming took 6 bases from V and 4 from J; bases not matched to a gene: 9. The CDR3, as DNA: TGTGCCAGCAGCCGACGACTAGCGGGCCCTTACAATGAGCAGTTCTTC. It encodes CASSRRLAGPYNEQFF.

This chain links TRBV28 with TRBJ1-2, with a tentative D call TRBD1 (6 bases). The length of the CDR3 is 15 residues. The V gene lost 0 bases and the J gene lost 6 bases, with 14 bases spanning the gap. The germline V gene encodes CDR1 MDHEN and CDR2 SYDVKM. CDR3 protein: CASSLWGASDNGYTF. As DNA, the CDR3 is TGTGCCAGCAGTTTATGGGGGGCATCGGACAATGGCTACACCTTC.

This chain links TRBV28 with TRBJ1-6; tentative D call: TRBD1 (5 bases). CDR3 size: 13 residues. The V end lost 8 bases, the J end lost 8 bases, and 13 bases lay between the germline ends. Germline V CDR1 and CDR2: MDHEN, SYDVKM. The CDR3 is CASLRGTDSPLHF. The CDR3, as DNA: TGTGCCAGCCTCCGGGGGACGGATTCACCCCTCCACTTT.

The V gene is TRBV29-1, the J gene TRBJ1-2, with TRBD1 as a possible D gene (6 bases). CDR3 length: 15 amino acids. V gave up 1 base and J gave up 5 bases, with 17 bases separating them. The germline gives CDR1 SQVTM, CDR2 ANQGSEA. The CDR3 sequence: CSVEGATRGLYGYTF. In DNA form, the CDR3 reads TGCAGCGTTGAAGGGGCCACCAGGGGCTTATATGGCTACACCTTC.

This clone has just a few counts. The V and J genes are TRBV7-2 and TRBJ1-4; perhaps TRBD1 as D (5 bases). Between the trimmed V and J ends, which lost 5 bases and 6 bases, there was a span of 16 bases. This CDR3 is built from 15 residues. CDR1 is SGHTA, CDR2 FQGNSA, per germline. The CDR3 spells CASSPDSGLDEKLFF. As DNA, the CDR3 is TGTGCCAGCAGCCCTGATTCAGGGTTAGATGAAAAACTGTTTTTT.

V gene TRBV19 combines with J gene TRBJ2-1; TRBD1 aligns across 8 bases. The CDR3 runs 15 residues. Germline loops: CDR1 LNHDA, CDR2 SQIVND (reference sequence). Losses at the gene ends were 3 bases for V and 3 bases for J; bases not matched to a gene: 4. Here the CDR3 reads CASSISGTGYNEQFF. In nucleotides, the CDR3 is TGTGCCAGTAGTATTTCCGGGACAGGCTACAATGAGCAGTTCTTC.

V is TRBV6-5 and J is TRBJ2-4; 9 bases map to TRBD2. Germline CDR1 reads MNHEY; CDR2 reads SVGAGI. J gave up 7 bases and V 6 bases, and 10 bases lay outside the gene matches. This CDR3 has 15 amino acids. CDR3 loop: CASSLGSAGGNIQYF. CDR3 sequence (DNA): TGTGCCAGCAGCCTCGGTTCAGCGGGGGGTAACATTCAGTACTTC.

This clone was recorded only once. This rearrangement joins TRBV29-1 to TRBJ2-6; no firm D call. The V end was cut by 4 bases, the J end by 0 bases, with 4 bases between. The CDR3 runs to 13 residues. Per the germline V gene, CDR1 is SQVTM and CDR2 is ANQGSEA. The chain's CDR3 is CSVALSGANVLTF. CDR3 sequence (DNA): TGCAGCGTTGCCCTCTCTGGGGCCAACGTCCTGACTTTC. Full variable domain (rest looked up from reference TRBV29-1 and TRBJ2-6): SAVISQKPSRDICQRGTSLTIQCQVDSQVTMMFWYRQQPGQSLTLIATANQGSEATYESGFVIDKFPISRPNLTFSTLTVSNMSPEDSSIYLCSVALSGANVLTFGAGSRLTVL.

This chain links TRBV28 with TRBJ2-1; perhaps TRBD2 as D (5 bases). CDR1 MDHEN and CDR2 SYDVKM come from the germline V gene. Trimming removed 6 bases from V and 0 bases from J, with 9 bases in between. The CDR3 extends over 14 amino acids. CDR3 nucleotide sequence: TGTGCCAGCAGCCTCACTAGCTCCTACAATGAGCAGTTCTTC. As protein: CASSLTSSYNEQFF. The whole variable domain, filled in from reference TRBV28 and TRBJ2-1, reads DVKVTQSSRYLVKRTGEKVFLECVQDMDHENMFWYRQDPGLGLRLIYFSYDVKMKEKGDIPEGYSVSREKKERFSLILESASTNQTSMYLCASSLTSSYNEQFFGPGTRLTVL.

This chain joins TRBV28 and TRBJ2-3, with D unresolved. The ends were cut back, 5 bases at V and 1 base at J, with 16 bases in the middle. Germline V gives CDR1 MDHEN, CDR2 SYDVKM. CDR3 length equals 16 residues. This chain's CDR3 is CASSPPILTGTDTQYF. The CDR3 nucleotides read TGTGCCAGCAGTCCCCCAATACTCACTGGCACAGATACGCAGTATTTT.

The V call is TRBV7-8, the J call TRBJ1-4; no clear D. This CDR3 has 16 residues. Germline V CDR1 and CDR2: SGHVS, FQNEAQ. V shed 5 bases and J shed 0 bases, with 13 bases lying between them. The CDR3 is CASSLPDYTTNEKLFF. Here the CDR3 DNA reads TGTGCCAGCAGCCTCCCGGACTATACAACTAATGAAAAACTGTTTTTT. Based on the CDR3 plus reference TRBV7-8 and TRBJ1-4, the full variable domain is GAGVSQSPRYKVAKRGQDVALRCDPISGHVSLFWYQQALGQGPEFLTYFQNEAQLDKSGLPSDRFFAERPEGSVSTLKIQRTQQEDSAVYLCASSLPDYTTNEKLFFGSGTQLSVL.

The genes are TRBV28 and TRBJ2-5; 11 positions agree with TRBD2. V lost 6 bases, J lost 5 bases, and 11 bases stayed unmatched. The CDR3 loop spans 16 amino acids. CDR1 is MDHEN and CDR2 is SYDVKM in the germline V gene. This CDR3 reads CASSPTIAGGRETQYF. CDR3 coding DNA: TGTGCCAGCAGCCCTACTATAGCGGGAGGGAGGGAGACCCAGTACTTC. The full variable domain, its missing parts supplied by reference TRBV28 and TRBJ2-5, is DVKVTQSSRYLVKRTGEKVFLECVQDMDHENMFWYRQDPGLGLRLIYFSYDVKMKEKGDIPEGYSVSREKKERFSLILESASTNQTSMYLCASSPTIAGGRETQYFGPGTRLLVL.

The rearrangement joins TRBV5-1 to TRBJ1-6, with 8 bases fitting TRBD1. The CDR3 loop spans 14 amino acids. Germline V lookup: CDR1 SGHRS, CDR2 YFSETQ. The junction had 4 bases not matched to a gene; V was cut back by 4 bases and J by 7 bases. DNA for the CDR3: TGCGCCAGCAGCGGCCGGGACAGGAATTCACCCCTCCACTTT. It yields the protein CASSGRDRNSPLHF.

CDR3 nucleotide sequence: TGCGCCAGCAGCTTGAGTCCTAGCGGAGAAGAGACCCAGTACTTC. Its protein is CASSLSPSGEETQYF. The V and J genes are TRBV5-1 and TRBJ2-5, with TRBD2 matching 7 bases. J was trimmed by 3 bases and V by 1 base; bases with no gene match: 6. The CDR3 contains 15 residues. Per the germline V gene, CDR1 is SGHRS and CDR2 is YFSETQ.

The chain links TRBV5-1 to TRBJ2-2; TRBD2 matches 9 bases. V trimming: 4 bases; J trimming: 8 bases; junction bases outside the gene matches: 15. In germline, CDR1 is SGHRS, CDR2 YFSETQ. The CDR3 has 17 residues. The CDR3 reads CASSTGGLAGKLGELFF. Here the CDR3 DNA reads TGCGCCAGCAGCACCGGAGGCCTAGCGGGAAAGTTAGGGGAGCTGTTTTTT. Based on the CDR3 plus reference TRBV5-1 and TRBJ2-2, the full variable domain is KAGVTQTPRYLIKTRGQQVTLSCSPISGHRSVSWYQQTPGQGLQFLFEYFSETQRNKGNFPGRFSGRQFSNSRSEMNVSTLELGDSALYLCASSTGGLAGKLGELFFGEGSRLTVL.

CDR3 sequence: CASSQGGGGLAFF. The CDR3 region has the DNA TGTGCCAGCAGCCAAGGGGGAGGGGGGCTGGCTTTCTTT. The chain combines TRBV3-1 (or the pseudogene TRBV3-2) with TRBJ1-1, with a possible D match to TRBD1 (6 bases). There are 13 residues in the CDR3. The ends were cut back, 1 base at V and 11 bases at J, with 14 bases in the middle. CDR1 is LGHDT, CDR2 YNNKEL, per germline (reference sequence).

This clone appeared once. The rearrangement links TRBV4-3 to TRBJ2-7; 7 positions agree with TRBD1. Germline CDR1 is LGHNA and CDR2 is YSLEER. J gave up 5 bases and V 1 base, and 5 bases lay outside the gene matches. This CDR3 is built from 14 residues. CDR3 in DNA: TGCGCCAGCAGCCAAGCGACAGGGTTGAACGAGCAGTACTTC. The encoded protein is CASSQATGLNEQYF.